This T cell receptor beta chain was sequenced for a study of blood T cell repertoires in COVID-19. Study context: Samples of COVID-19 (acute and convalescent) were obtained from the United States, Italy and Spain. Nucleic acid was either cDNA or gDNA, and it came from T cells, B-cell-depleted T cells, or PBMCs.

In the original analysis: How many nucleated cells were present was estimated from reference gene primer amplification. Measured with immunoSEQ multiplex PCR; TCRdb has only the in-frame clones, and not every one. The V and J calls and clone size were taken over from that table, and D and trimming were inferred from the DNA. This repertoire shows more than 400,000 clones, roughly 90% found once; its top ten account for roughly 0.7%. This CDR3 region has 14 residues. Trimming left V 4 bases short and J 2 bases short, with 9 bases between. Germline V CDR1 and CDR2: LGHDT, YNNKEL (reference sequence). The source of this sequence is a woman aged 18-29 years who had recovered from COVID-19. The chain recombines TRBV3-1 (or the pseudogene TRBV3-2) with TRBJ1-5; D is unclear. The sequencing sample was made of PBMCs or T cells enriched from blood (not recorded which). As DNA, the CDR3 is TGTGCCAGCAGCCCCGACACTGGCAATCAGCCCCAGCATTTT. This encodes CASSPDTGNQPQHF.